The 30 T cell receptor beta chains in this list originate from one sample, sequenced in a study of control samples from healthy donors and cancer patients. Sequenced by immunoSEQ multiplex PCR; TCRdb stores in-frame clones only, minus some. In the table there are some 150,000 clones, around 91% of which are singletons. The sequencing input was blood. Receptors were obtained from a woman in her twenties or thirties in good health.

The chain recombines TRBV29-1 with TRBJ1-4, with a weak D call TRBD1 (5 bases). This CDR3 is built from 14 residues. Trimming removed 4 bases at V and 8 bases at J, with 17 bases between. Looked up from germline, CDR1 is SQVTM and CDR2 is ANQGSEA. CDR3 in amino acids: CSVGGKGVREKLFF. CDR3 sequence (DNA): TGCAGCGTTGGGGGGAAAGGGGTACGGGAAAAACTGTTTTTT.

Concerning this clone: The sample contains more than one DNA sequence encoding this CDR3. The CDR3 protein is CASSSQGNTEAFF. CDR3 DNA sequence: TGTGCCAGCAGCTCCCAGGGGAACACTGAAGCTTTCTTT. J is TRBJ1-1 and V is TRBV7-3; D might be TRBD1 (5 bases). This CDR3 is built from 13 residues. With 4 bases removed from V and 1 base from J, the gap between germline ends came to 7 bases. Germline CDR1 and CDR2: SGHTA and FQGTGA.

The chain links TRBV6-5 to TRBJ1-2; TRBD1 aligns across 7 bases. CDR1 is MNHEY and CDR2 is SVGAGI in the germline V gene. With 0 bases clipped from V and 1 base from J, the junction kept 2 bases outside the gene matches. This CDR3 spans 15 amino acids. The CDR3 DNA reads TGTGCCAGCAGTTACTCGGGACAGAGTAACTATGGCTACACCTTC. Its translation is CASSYSGQSNYGYTF.

The rearrangement joins TRBV28 to TRBJ2-2, with 10 bases matching TRBD2. This CDR3 has 17 residues. The germline V gene encodes CDR1 MDHEN and CDR2 SYDVKM. V shed 3 bases, J shed 2 bases, and the junction held 6 bases outside the gene matches. In nucleotides, the CDR3 is TGTGCCAGCAGTTTGGCTAGCGGGAGTATAAACACCGGGGAGCTGTTTTTT. It codes for CASSLASGSINTGELFF.

This clone was seen a few times. J is TRBJ1-2 and V is TRBV29-1; TRBD1 is a possible D gene (5 bases). The CDR3 is 11 amino acids. Trimming cost V 3 bases and J 7 bases, with 9 bases left between them. CDR1 and CDR2 (germline): SQVTM, ANQGSEA. This chain's CDR3 is CSVDRAAGYTF. The DNA for the CDR3 is TGCAGCGTTGACAGGGCGGCTGGCTACACCTTC.

This clone occurred once. V and J are TRBV27 and TRBJ2-3; 8 nucleotides line up with TRBD1. CDR3 size: 15 residues. The trim removed 5 bases at V and 3 bases at J, leaving 7 bases unmatched. Germline CDR1 is MNHEY and CDR2 is SMNVEV (reference sequence). Here the CDR3 reads CASSTETGDTDTQYF. The CDR3 nucleotides are TGTGCCAGCAGTACGGAGACAGGGGATACAGATACGCAGTATTTT.

The chain carries TRBV5-1 and TRBJ1-1; maybe TRBD1 (6 bases). The CDR3 sequence is 14 residues long. Germline CDR1 and CDR2: SGHRS and YFSETQ. The V gene lost 0 bases and the J gene lost 3 bases, with 9 bases spanning the gap. The CDR3 loop is CASSLGGGHTEAFF. CDR3 nucleotides: TGCGCCAGCAGCTTGGGCGGGGGGCACACTGAAGCTTTCTTT. Full variable domain (rest looked up from reference TRBV5-1 and TRBJ1-1): KAGVTQTPRYLIKTRGQQVTLSCSPISGHRSVSWYQQTPGQGLQFLFEYFSETQRNKGNFPGRFSGRQFSNSRSEMNVSTLELGDSALYLCASSLGGGHTEAFFGQGTRLTVV.

This clone was recorded once. The genes are TRBV3-1 (or the pseudogene TRBV3-2) and TRBJ2-5; 13 bases agree with TRBD2. The ends lost 4 bases at V and 1 base at J; junction bases unmatched: 3. This CDR3 contains 16 residues. Germline V gene lookup returns CDR1 LGHDT and CDR2 YNNKEL (reference sequence). CDR3: CASSRRLAGGQETQYF. The CDR3 DNA reads as TGTGCCAGCAGCCGCCGACTAGCGGGGGGCCAAGAGACCCAGTACTTC.

The chain employs TRBV6-4 and TRBJ2-2, with 9 bases matching TRBD1. V lost 2 bases to trimming and J lost 6 bases; unmatched junction nucleotides: 4. The CDR3 covers 15 residues. Germline CDR1 and CDR2: MRHNA and SNTAGT. The CDR3 nucleotides are TGTGCCAGCAGTGACGGTACAGGGGGCCCCGGGGAGCTGTTTTTT. It yields the protein CASSDGTGGPGELFF.

This chain links TRBV7-9 with TRBJ2-4, with D tentatively TRBD1 (6 bases). V was trimmed by 1 base and J by 3 bases, leaving 10 bases between them. The CDR3 has 15 amino acids. The germline V gene encodes CDR1 SEHNR and CDR2 FQNEAQ (reference sequence). The CDR3: CASSLGGQHKNIQYF. The CDR3 nucleotides read TGTGCCAGCAGCTTAGGGGGACAACACAAAAACATTCAGTACTTC.

The V gene is TRBV7-9, the J gene TRBJ2-1, with 10 bases fitting TRBD2. The CDR3 spans 16 residues. CDR1 and CDR2 (germline): SEHNR, FQNEAQ (reference sequence). Trimming removed 4 bases from V and 4 bases from J; junction bases left unmatched: 7. For the CDR3, the DNA is TGTGCCAGCAGCTCGATAGCGGGAGGAGGGTACAATGAGCAGTTCTTC. This sequence encodes CASSSIAGGGYNEQFF. Drawing the rest from reference TRBV7-9 and TRBJ2-1, the complete variable domain is DTGVSQNPRHKITKRGQNVTFRCDPISEHNRLYWYRQTLGQGPEFLTYFQNEAQLEKSRLLSDRFSAERPKGSFSTLEIQRTEQGDSAMYLCASSSIAGGGYNEQFFGPGTRLTVL.

The chain couples TRBV25-1 to TRBJ2-3; D is unresolved. V was trimmed by 3 bases and J by 0 bases, leaving 10 bases between them. Germline V lookup: CDR1 MGHDK, CDR2 SYGVNS. The CDR3 is 15 amino acids. The CDR3 protein is CASSEGEASTDTQYF. The CDR3 region has the DNA TGTGCCAGCAGTGAGGGTGAGGCCAGCACAGATACGCAGTATTTT.

The chain is built from TRBV6-5 and TRBJ1-5; 10 bases agree with TRBD1. CDR1 is MNHEY, CDR2 SVGAGI, per germline. V gave up 2 bases and J gave up 5 bases; unmatched junction bases: 3. The length of the CDR3 is 15 residues. CDR3 DNA: TGTGCCAGCAGTTACGGGGGACAGGGGTATCAGCCCCAGCATTTT. Translation: CASSYGGQGYQPQHF.

This chain connects TRBV12-3 or TRBV12-4 to TRBJ1-1; D gene ambiguous. The V and J ends lost 3 bases and 1 base respectively, with 6 bases between them. The CDR3 is 13 amino acids. The CDR3 nucleotides read TGTGCCAGCAGTTTTAGTTCGAACACTGAAGCTTTCTTT. It specifies CASSFSSNTEAFF.

V is TRBV6-1 and J is TRBJ2-5, with 11 bases matching TRBD2. CDR1 and CDR2 from the germline V gene are MNHNS and SASEGT. J gave up 5 bases and V 2 bases, and 4 bases lay outside the gene matches. The CDR3 loop spans 15 amino acids. CDR3 in amino acids: CASSELAGGLETQYF. DNA for the CDR3: TGTGCCAGCAGTGAATTAGCGGGAGGGCTGGAGACCCAGTACTTC.

The J gene is TRBJ1-1, the V gene TRBV19; D unclear. The CDR3 consists of 13 residues. The germline V and J ends were trimmed by 3 bases and 1 base, with 6 bases remaining between them. The germline gives CDR1 LNHDA, CDR2 SQIVND (reference sequence). CDR3 in amino acids: CASSMGGNTEAFF. DNA for the CDR3: TGTGCCAGTAGTATGGGAGGGAACACTGAAGCTTTCTTT.

This chain uses TRBV18 with TRBJ1-2; 8 bases line up with TRBD1. The germline V gene has CDR1 KGHSH and CDR2 LQKENI. Trimming removed 3 bases from V and 8 bases from J; junction bases left unmatched: 2. This CDR3 is built from 12 residues. Here the CDR3 reads CASSPGTGGYTF. The CDR3 DNA sequence: TGTGCCAGCTCACCGGGGACAGGCGGCTACACCTTC.

This chain joins TRBV19 and TRBJ2-7, with 9 bases that match TRBD2. The CDR3 has 16 amino acids. J lost 2 bases, V lost 4 bases, and 9 bases had no gene match. From germline, CDR1 is LNHDA and CDR2 SQIVND (reference sequence). Here the CDR3 DNA reads TGTGCCAGTAGTAAAAGTTCGCTAGCGGGGACCTACGAGCAGTACTTC. This codes for CASSKSSLAGTYEQYF.

V is TRBV11-1 and J is TRBJ2-5; TRBD1 matches at 7 bases. J gave up 5 bases and V 7 bases, and 10 bases lay outside the gene matches. From germline, CDR1 is SGHAT and CDR2 FQDESV (reference sequence). This CDR3 is 14 amino acids long. CDR3 loop: CASTIHQGDETQYF. The CDR3 DNA reads TGTGCCAGCACCATTCACCAGGGGGACGAGACCCAGTACTTC.

This rearrangement joins TRBV2 to TRBJ2-3; 11 nucleotides line up with TRBD2. Germline CDR1 and CDR2: SNHLY and FYNNEI. V trimming: 4 bases; J trimming: 4 bases; junction bases outside the gene matches: 4. This CDR3 is 15 amino acids long. The CDR3 sequence: CASSGSGRGPDTQYF. Here the CDR3 DNA reads TGTGCCAGCAGTGGTAGCGGGAGGGGCCCAGATACGCAGTATTTT.

The CDR3 sequence is CASSVAAGGLSTDTQYF. The CDR3 DNA sequence: TGTGCCAGCAGCGTAGCGGCGGGGGGGCTTAGCACAGATACGCAGTATTTT. The chain combines TRBV9 with TRBJ2-3; TRBD2 aligns across 9 bases. The CDR3 is 17 residues long. Germline trimming cut 0 bases from V and 0 bases from J; bases unmatched to any gene: 5. Germline V gene lookup returns CDR1 SGDLS and CDR2 YYNGEE.

The rearrangement joins TRBV2 to TRBJ1-2; 9 bases align to TRBD1. This CDR3 region has 14 residues. Losses at the gene ends were 6 bases for V and 0 bases for J; bases not matched to a gene: 2. The V gene's germline CDR1 is SNHLY and CDR2 FYNNEI. The CDR3 spells CASRGDRANYGYTF. CDR3 bases: TGTGCCAGCAGGGGGGACAGGGCTAACTATGGCTACACCTTC.

The V gene is TRBV6-5, the J gene TRBJ2-5; the match to TRBD2 covers 10 bases. CDR3 size: 14 residues. Trimming took 6 bases from V and 2 from J; bases not matched to a gene: 3. Germline lookup yields CDR1 MNHEY and CDR2 SVGAGI. The CDR3 nucleotides are TGTGCCAGCAGAGCGGGGGGGTTTCAAGAGACCCAGTACTTC. Protein product: CASRAGGFQETQYF.

V usage is TRBV13 and J usage is TRBJ2-7, with D perhaps matching TRBD1 (6 bases). Germline values: CDR1 PRHDT, CDR2 FYEKMQ (reference sequence). Between the trimmed V and J ends, which lost 2 bases and 6 bases, there was a span of 8 bases. The CDR3 extends over 12 amino acids. CDR3 sequence reads: CASSLQGSEQYF. CDR3 coding DNA: TGTGCCAGCAGCTTACAGGGGTCCGAGCAGTACTTC.

J is TRBJ2-7 and V is TRBV7-2; 7 bases match TRBD2. Per the germline V gene, CDR1 is SGHTA and CDR2 is FQGNSA. The CDR3 is 12 amino acids. V lost 1 base, J lost 10 bases, and 4 bases stayed unmatched. The CDR3 nucleotides are TGTGCCAGCAGCTTAGGTCTAGCGGAACAGTACTTC. It encodes CASSLGLAEQYF.

This chain joins TRBV9 and TRBJ2-3; a possible D gene is TRBD2 (6 bases). V lost 1 base to trimming and J lost 2 bases, with 11 bases between them. Looked up from germline, CDR1 is SGDLS and CDR2 is YYNGEE. The CDR3 has 15 amino acids. The CDR3 DNA is TGTGCCAGCAGCGTACGCGGGGCCTACACAGATACGCAGTATTTT. Protein: CASSVRGAYTDTQYF.

A single count supports this clone. The V and J genes are TRBV19 and TRBJ2-5, with TRBD1 identical over 8 bases. CDR1 LNHDA and CDR2 SQIVND come from the germline V gene (reference sequence). V shed 7 bases, J shed 6 bases, and the junction held 7 bases outside the gene matches. CDR3 length: 13 residues. The DNA of the CDR3 is TGTGCCAGTACCGGACAGGGTCTAAAGACCCAGTACTTC. This codes for CASTGQGLKTQYF.

The J gene is TRBJ2-7, the V gene TRBV30; D may be TRBD1 (5 bases). The CDR3 is 12 residues long. Germline V lookup: CDR1 GTSNPN, CDR2 SVGIG (reference sequence). V was shortened by 1 base and J by 3 bases, with 7 bases between the two germline ends. The CDR3: CAWSGQGYEQYF. CDR3 bases: TGTGCCTGGAGTGGTCAGGGCTACGAGCAGTACTTC.

The chain employs TRBV7-9 and TRBJ2-6, with 7 nucleotides matching TRBD1. The CDR3 extends over 16 amino acids. Germline lookup yields CDR1 SEHNR and CDR2 FQNEAQ (reference sequence). J lost 2 bases, V lost 5 bases, and 6 bases had no gene match. CDR3 in amino acids: CASSKVTGPGANVLTF. The CDR3 region has the DNA TGTGCCAGCAGCAAAGTGACAGGGCCTGGGGCCAACGTCCTGACTTTC. Full variable domain (outside the CDR3, taken from reference TRBV7-9 and TRBJ2-6): DTGVSQNPRHKITKRGQNVTFRCDPISEHNRLYWYRQTLGQGPEFLTYFQNEAQLEKSRLLSDRFSAERPKGSFSTLEIQRTEQGDSAMYLCASSKVTGPGANVLTFGAGSRLTVL.

The V call is TRBV4-1, the J call TRBJ2-7; D might be TRBD1 or TRBD2, each matching 6 bases. Trimming cost V 4 bases and J 1 base, with 8 bases left between them. From germline, CDR1 is MGHRA and CDR2 YSYEKL. The CDR3 spans 13 residues. Here the CDR3 DNA reads TGCGCCAGCAGCCGCGGGACATCCTACGAGCAGTACTTC. Its translation: CASSRGTSYEQYF.